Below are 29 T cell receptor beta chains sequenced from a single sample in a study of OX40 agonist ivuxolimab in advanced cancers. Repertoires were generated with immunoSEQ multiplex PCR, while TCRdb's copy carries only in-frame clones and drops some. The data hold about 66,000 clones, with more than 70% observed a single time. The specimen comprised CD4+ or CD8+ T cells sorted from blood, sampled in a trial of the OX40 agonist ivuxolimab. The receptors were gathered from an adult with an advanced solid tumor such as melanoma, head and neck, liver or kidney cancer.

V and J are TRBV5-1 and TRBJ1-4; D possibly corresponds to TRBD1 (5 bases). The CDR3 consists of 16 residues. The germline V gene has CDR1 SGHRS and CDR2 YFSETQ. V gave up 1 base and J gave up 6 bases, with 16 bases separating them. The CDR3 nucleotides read TGCGCCAGCAGCTTGAGACCGTCTGGGGCGGATGAAAAACTGTTTTTT. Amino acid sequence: CASSLRPSGADEKLFF.

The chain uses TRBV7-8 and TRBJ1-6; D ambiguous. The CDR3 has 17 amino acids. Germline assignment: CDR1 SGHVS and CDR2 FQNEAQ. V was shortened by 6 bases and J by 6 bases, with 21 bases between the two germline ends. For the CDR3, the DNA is TGTGCCAGCAGTTTAAGGGCTTCGGGGTTGGGTAATTCACCCCTCCACTTT. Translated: CASSLRASGLGNSPLHF.

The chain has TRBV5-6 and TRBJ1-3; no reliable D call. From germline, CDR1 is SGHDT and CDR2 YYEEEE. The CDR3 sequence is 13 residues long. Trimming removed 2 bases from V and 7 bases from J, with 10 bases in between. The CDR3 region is CASSFGPGNTIYF. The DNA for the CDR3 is TGTGCCAGCAGCTTTGGCCCCGGGAACACCATATATTTT.

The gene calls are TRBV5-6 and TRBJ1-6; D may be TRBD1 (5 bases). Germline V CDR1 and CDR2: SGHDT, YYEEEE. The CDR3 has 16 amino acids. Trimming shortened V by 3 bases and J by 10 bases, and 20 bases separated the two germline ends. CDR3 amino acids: CASSSRDGRFLSPLHF. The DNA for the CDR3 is TGTGCCAGCAGCTCAAGGGACGGCCGATTCTTATCACCCCTCCACTTT. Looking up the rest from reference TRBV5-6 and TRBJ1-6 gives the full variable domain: DAGVTQSPTHLIKTRGQQVTLRCSPKSGHDTVSWYQQALGQGPQFIFQYYEEEERQRGNFPDRFSGHQFPNYSSELNVNALLLGDSALYLCASSSRDGRFLSPLHFGNGTRLTVT.

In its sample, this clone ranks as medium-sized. The CDR3 protein is CASSQVNMGFYTGELFF. The CDR3 nucleotides are TGCGCCAGCAGCCAAGTAAACATGGGCTTTTACACCGGGGAGCTGTTTTTT. This sequence joins TRBV4-1 and TRBJ2-2; D remains unclear. Between the trimmed V and J ends, which lost 1 base and 3 bases, there was a span of 15 bases. Per the germline V gene, CDR1 is MGHRA and CDR2 is YSYEKL. The CDR3 spans 17 residues.

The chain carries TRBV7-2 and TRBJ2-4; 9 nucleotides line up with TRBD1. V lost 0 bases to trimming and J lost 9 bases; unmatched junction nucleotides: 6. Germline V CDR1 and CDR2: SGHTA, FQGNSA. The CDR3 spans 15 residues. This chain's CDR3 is CASSLAWDRVSIQYF. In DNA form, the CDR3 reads TGTGCCAGCAGCTTAGCCTGGGACAGGGTAAGCATTCAGTACTTC.

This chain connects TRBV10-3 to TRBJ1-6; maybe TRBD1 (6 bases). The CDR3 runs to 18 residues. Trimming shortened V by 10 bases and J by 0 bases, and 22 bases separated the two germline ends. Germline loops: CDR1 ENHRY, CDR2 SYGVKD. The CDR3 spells CATITGTRESSYNSPLHF. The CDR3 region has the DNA TGTGCCACGATAACCGGGACAAGGGAGAGCTCCTATAATTCACCCCTCCACTTT.

CDR3 bases: TGTGCCAGCAGCTTAGACGGCAGGGGTTATTCACCCCTCCACTTT. This encodes CASSLDGRGYSPLHF. The rearrangement joins TRBV7-2 to TRBJ1-6; perhaps TRBD1 as D (6 bases). Trimming removed 1 base from V and 8 bases from J, with 12 bases in between. Germline V gene lookup returns CDR1 SGHTA and CDR2 FQGNSA. The CDR3 runs 15 residues. Full variable domain (rest looked up from reference TRBV7-2 and TRBJ1-6): GAGVSQSPSNKVTEKGKDVELRCDPISGHTALYWYRQSLGQGLEFLIYFQGNSAPDKSGLPSDRFSAERTGGSVSTLTIQRTQQEDSAVYLCASSLDGRGYSPLHFGNGTRLTVT.

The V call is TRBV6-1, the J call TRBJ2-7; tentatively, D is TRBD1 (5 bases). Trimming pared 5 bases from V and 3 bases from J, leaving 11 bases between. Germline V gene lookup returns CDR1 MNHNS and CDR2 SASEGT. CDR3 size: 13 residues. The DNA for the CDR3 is TGTGCCAGCAGTTGGACAATGGGCTACGAGCAGTACTTC. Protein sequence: CASSWTMGYEQYF.

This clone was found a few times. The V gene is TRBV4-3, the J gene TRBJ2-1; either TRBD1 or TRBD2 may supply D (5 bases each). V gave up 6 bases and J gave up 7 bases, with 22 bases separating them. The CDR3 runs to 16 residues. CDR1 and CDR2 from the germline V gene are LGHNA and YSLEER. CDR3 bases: TGCGCCAGCAGTGAAGGCAAAACGGGACGACAAAATGAGCAGTTCTTC. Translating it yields CASSEGKTGRQNEQFF.

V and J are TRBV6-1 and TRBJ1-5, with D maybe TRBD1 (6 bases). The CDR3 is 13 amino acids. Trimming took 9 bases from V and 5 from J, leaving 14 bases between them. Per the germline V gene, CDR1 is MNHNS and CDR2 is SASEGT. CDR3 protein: CASQQGADQPQHF. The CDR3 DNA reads TGTGCCAGTCAACAGGGTGCTGATCAGCCCCAGCATTTT.

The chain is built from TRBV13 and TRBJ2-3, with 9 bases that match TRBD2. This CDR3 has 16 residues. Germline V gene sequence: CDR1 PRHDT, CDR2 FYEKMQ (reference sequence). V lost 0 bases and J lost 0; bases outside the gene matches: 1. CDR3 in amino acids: CASSLGGLASTDTQYF. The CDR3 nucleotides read TGTGCCAGCAGCTTAGGGGGACTAGCTAGCACAGATACGCAGTATTTT.

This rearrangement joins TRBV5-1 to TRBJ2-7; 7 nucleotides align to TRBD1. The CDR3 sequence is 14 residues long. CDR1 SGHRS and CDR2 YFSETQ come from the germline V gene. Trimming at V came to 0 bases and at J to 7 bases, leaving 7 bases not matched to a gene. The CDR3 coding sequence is TGCGCCAGCAGCTTGGAGACAGGGAGACGGGAGCAGTACTTC. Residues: CASSLETGRREQYF.

The CDR3 nucleotides are TGTGCCAGCAGCTTGTATAACAGGGGTGGAAACACCATATATTTT. Translation gives CASSLYNRGGNTIYF. The chain employs TRBV5-4 and TRBJ1-3; TRBD1 matches at 7 bases. The CDR3 has 15 residues. V gave up 1 base and J gave up 3 bases; unmatched junction bases: 4. The germline V gene has CDR1 SGHNT and CDR2 YYREEE (reference sequence).

The CDR3 protein is CASSLMQGRTEAFF. The CDR3 nucleotides are TGTGCCAGCAGCTTAATGCAGGGGAGGACTGAAGCTTTCTTT. The chain recombines TRBV7-9 with TRBJ1-1; weak D call: TRBD1 (6 bases). Germline V gene sequence: CDR1 SEHNR, CDR2 FQNEAQ (reference sequence). With 2 bases removed from V and 5 bases from J, the gap between germline ends came to 12 bases. This CDR3 has 14 amino acids. The full variable domain, with the rest looked up from reference TRBV7-9 and TRBJ1-1, is DTGVSQNPRHKITKRGQNVTFRCDPISEHNRLYWYRQTLGQGPEFLTYFQNEAQLEKSRLLSDRFSAERPKGSFSTLEIQRTEQGDSAMYLCASSLMQGRTEAFFGQGTRLTVV.

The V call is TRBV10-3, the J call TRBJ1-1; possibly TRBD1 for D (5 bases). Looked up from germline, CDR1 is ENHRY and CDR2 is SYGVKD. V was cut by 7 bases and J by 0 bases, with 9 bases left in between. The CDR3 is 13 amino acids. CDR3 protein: CAITQGLNTEAFF. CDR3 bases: TGTGCCATCACCCAGGGCCTGAACACTGAAGCTTTCTTT.

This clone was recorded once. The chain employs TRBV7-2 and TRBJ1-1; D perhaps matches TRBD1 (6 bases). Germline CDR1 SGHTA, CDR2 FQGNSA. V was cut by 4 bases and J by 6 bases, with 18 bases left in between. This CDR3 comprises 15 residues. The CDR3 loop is CASSSEAGTRAEAFF. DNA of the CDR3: TGTGCCAGCAGCTCCGAGGCAGGGACAAGGGCTGAAGCTTTCTTT.

CDR3 residues: CASRVLRTDTQYF. In DNA form, the CDR3 reads TGTGCCAGCAGAGTCTTACGCACAGATACGCAGTATTTT. The V and J genes are TRBV7-9 and TRBJ2-3; D uncertain. The V gene lost 6 bases and the J gene lost 1 base, with 8 bases spanning the gap. The CDR3 has 13 residues. CDR1 is SEHNR, CDR2 FQNEAQ, per germline (reference sequence).

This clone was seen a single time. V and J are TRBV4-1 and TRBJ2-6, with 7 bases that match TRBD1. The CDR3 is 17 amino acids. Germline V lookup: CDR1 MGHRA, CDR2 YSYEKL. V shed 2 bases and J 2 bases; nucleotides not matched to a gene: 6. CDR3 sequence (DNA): TGCGCCAGCAGCCAACCACGGGACAGAACTGGGGCCAACGTCCTGACTTTC. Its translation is CASSQPRDRTGANVLTF.

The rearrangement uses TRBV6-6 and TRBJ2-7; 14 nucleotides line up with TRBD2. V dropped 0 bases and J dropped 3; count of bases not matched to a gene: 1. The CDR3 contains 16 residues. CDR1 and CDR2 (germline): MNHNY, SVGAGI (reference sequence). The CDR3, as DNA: TGTGCCAGCAGTTACTCCGGGACTAGCGGGGGCTACGAGCAGTACTTC. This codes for CASSYSGTSGGYEQYF.

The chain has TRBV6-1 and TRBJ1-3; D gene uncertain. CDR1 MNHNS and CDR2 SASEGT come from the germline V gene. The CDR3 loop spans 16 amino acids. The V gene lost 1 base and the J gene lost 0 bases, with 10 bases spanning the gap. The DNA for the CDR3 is TGTGCCAGCAGTGAAGGTTGGCCCGTCTCTGGAAACACCATATATTTT. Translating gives CASSEGWPVSGNTIYF.

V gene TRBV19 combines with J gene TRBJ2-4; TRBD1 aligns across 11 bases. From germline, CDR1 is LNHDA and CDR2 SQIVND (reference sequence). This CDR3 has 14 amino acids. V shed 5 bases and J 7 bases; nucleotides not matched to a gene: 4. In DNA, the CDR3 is TGTGCCAGTAGTCCGGACAGGGGGCCGAACATTCAGTACTTC. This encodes CASSPDRGPNIQYF.

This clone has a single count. CDR3 amino acids: CASKTGVWDQPQHF. The CDR3 bases are TGTGCCAGCAAGACAGGGGTTTGGGATCAGCCCCAGCATTTT. The rearrangement links TRBV19 to TRBJ1-5; 8 nucleotides line up with TRBD1. This CDR3 contains 14 residues. Trimming took 9 bases from V and 5 from J; bases not matched to a gene: 9. Germline CDR1 LNHDA, CDR2 SQIVND (reference sequence).

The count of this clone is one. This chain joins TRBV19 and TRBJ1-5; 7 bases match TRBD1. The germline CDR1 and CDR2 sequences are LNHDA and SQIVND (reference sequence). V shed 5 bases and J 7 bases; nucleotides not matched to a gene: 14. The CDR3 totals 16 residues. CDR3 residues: CASSVPPDRRAQPQHF. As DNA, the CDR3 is TGTGCCAGTAGTGTACCCCCGGACAGGCGGGCCCAGCCCCAGCATTTT.

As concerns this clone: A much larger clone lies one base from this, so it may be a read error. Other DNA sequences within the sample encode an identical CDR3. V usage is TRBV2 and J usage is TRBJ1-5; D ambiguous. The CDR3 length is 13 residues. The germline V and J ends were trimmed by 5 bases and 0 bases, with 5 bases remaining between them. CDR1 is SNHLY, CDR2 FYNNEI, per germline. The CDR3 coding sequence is TGTGCCAGCAGTCCGGATAGCAATCAGCCCCAGCATTTT. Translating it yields CASSPDSNQPQHF. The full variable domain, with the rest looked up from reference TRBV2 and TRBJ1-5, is EPEVTQTPSHQVTQMGQEVILRCVPISNHLYFYWYRQILGQKVEFLVSFYNNEISEKSEIFDDQFSVERPDGSNFTLKIRSTKLEDSAMYFCASSPDSNQPQHFGDGTRLSIL.

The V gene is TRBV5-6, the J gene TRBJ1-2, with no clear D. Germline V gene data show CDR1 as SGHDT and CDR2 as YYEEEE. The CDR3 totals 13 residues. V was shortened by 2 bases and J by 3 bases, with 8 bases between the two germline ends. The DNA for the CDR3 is TGTGCCAGCAGCTTTGACGGTGACTATGGCTACACCTTC. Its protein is CASSFDGDYGYTF.

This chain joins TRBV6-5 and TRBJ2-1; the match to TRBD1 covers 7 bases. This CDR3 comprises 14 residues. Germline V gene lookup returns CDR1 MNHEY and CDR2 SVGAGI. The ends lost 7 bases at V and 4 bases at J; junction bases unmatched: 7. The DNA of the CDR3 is TGTGCCAGCAAACGGGACAGCACTTACAATGAGCAGTTCTTC. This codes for CASKRDSTYNEQFF.

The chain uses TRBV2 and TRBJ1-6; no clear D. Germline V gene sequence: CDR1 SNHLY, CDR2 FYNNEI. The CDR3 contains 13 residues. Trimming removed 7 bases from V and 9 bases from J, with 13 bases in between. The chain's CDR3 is CASKGTSVSPLHF. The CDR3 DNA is TGTGCCAGCAAGGGTACTTCAGTTTCACCCCTCCACTTT.

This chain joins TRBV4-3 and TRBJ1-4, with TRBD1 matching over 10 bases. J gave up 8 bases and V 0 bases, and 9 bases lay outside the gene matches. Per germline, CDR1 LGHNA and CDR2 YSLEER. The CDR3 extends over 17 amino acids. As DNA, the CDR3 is TGCGCCAGCAGCCAAGACAGACCCGGGACAGGGGCCGAAAAACTGTTTTTT. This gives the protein CASSQDRPGTGAEKLFF.